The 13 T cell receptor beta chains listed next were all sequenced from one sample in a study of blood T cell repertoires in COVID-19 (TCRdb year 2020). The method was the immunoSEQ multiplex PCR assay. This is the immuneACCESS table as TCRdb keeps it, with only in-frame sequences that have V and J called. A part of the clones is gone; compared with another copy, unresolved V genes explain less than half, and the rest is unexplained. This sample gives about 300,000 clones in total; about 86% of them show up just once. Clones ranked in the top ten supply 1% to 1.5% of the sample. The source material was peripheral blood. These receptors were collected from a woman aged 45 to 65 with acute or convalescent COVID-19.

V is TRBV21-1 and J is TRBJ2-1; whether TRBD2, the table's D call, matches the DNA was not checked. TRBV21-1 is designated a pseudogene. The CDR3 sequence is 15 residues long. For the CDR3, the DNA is TGTGCCAGCAGCGCGCGCGGGGGGGCCGTCGATGAGCAGTTCTTC. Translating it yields CASSARGGAVDEQFF.

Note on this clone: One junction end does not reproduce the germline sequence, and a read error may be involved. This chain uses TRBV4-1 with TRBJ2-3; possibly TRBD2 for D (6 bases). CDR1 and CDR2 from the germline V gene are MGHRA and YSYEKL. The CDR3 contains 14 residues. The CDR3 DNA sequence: TGCGCCAGCAGACAAGCTAGCGGCACAGATACGCAGTATTTT. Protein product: CASRQASGTDTQYF.

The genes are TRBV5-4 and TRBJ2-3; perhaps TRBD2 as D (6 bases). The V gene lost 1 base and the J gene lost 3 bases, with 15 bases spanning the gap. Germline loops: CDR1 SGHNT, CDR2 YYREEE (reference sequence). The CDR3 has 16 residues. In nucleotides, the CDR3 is TGTGCCAGCAGCTTGTTACGGGAGAGGGAAACAGATACGCAGTATTTT. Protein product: CASSLLRERETDTQYF.

The CDR3 DNA reads as TGTGCCATCAGTCGACTAGCAGATGCCTACGAGCAGTACTTC. As protein: CAISRLADAYEQYF. The V call is TRBV10-3, the J call TRBJ2-7; 7 bases line up with TRBD2. J gave up 2 bases and V 5 bases, and 6 bases lay outside the gene matches. CDR3 length equals 14 residues. Per the germline V gene, CDR1 is ENHRY and CDR2 is SYGVKD.

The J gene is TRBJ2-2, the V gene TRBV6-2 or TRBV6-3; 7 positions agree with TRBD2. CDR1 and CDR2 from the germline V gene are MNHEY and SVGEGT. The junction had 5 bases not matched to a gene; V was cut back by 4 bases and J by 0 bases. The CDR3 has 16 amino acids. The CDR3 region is CASSSWGGSNTGELFF. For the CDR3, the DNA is TGTGCCAGCAGTTCCTGGGGGGGGTCGAACACCGGGGAGCTGTTTTTT.

The CDR3 spells CAWTPPGTPSFGELFF. CDR3 sequence (DNA): TGTGCCTGGACCCCCCCCGGGACTCCTAGTTTCGGGGAGCTGTTTTTT. The chain joins TRBV30 to TRBJ2-2, with D possibly being TRBD2 (6 bases). V lost 4 bases and J 7 bases, leaving 22 bases between the germline ends. Germline V CDR1 and CDR2: GTSNPN, SVGIG (reference sequence). The length of the CDR3 is 16 residues.

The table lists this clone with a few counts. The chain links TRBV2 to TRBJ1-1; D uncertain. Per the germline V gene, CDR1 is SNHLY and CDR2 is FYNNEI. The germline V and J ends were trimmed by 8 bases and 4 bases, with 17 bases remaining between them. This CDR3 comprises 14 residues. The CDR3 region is CASRRSGLTTEAFF. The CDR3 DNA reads TGTGCCAGCCGCCGGTCAGGCCTTACCACTGAAGCTTTCTTT.

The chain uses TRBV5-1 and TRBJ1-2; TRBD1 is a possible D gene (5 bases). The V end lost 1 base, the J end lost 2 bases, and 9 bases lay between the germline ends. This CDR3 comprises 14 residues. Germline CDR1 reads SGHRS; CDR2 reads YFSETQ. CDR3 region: CASSLSAGNYGYTF. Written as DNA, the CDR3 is TGCGCCAGCAGCTTGTCGGCAGGGAACTATGGCTACACCTTC.

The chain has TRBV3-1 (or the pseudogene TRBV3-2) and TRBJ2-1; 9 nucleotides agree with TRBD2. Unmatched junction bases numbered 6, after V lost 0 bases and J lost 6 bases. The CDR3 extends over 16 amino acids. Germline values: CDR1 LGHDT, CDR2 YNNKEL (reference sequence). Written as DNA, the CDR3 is TGTGCCAGCAGCCAAGATCGCGGGAGGGCCGGCAATGAGCAGTTCTTC. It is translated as CASSQDRGRAGNEQFF.

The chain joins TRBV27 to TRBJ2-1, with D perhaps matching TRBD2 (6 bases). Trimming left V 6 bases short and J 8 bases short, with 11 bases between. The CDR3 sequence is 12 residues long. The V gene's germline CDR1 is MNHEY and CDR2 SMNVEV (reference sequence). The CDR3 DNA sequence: TGTGCCAGCAGCACGGGGGAGGATGAGCAGTTCTTC. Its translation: CASSTGEDEQFF.

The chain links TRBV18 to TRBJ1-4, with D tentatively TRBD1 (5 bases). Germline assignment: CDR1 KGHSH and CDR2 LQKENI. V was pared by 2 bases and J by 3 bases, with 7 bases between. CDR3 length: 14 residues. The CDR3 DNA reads TGTGCCAGCTCACCAGGGGCGCCTAATGAAAAACTGTTTTTT. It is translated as CASSPGAPNEKLFF.

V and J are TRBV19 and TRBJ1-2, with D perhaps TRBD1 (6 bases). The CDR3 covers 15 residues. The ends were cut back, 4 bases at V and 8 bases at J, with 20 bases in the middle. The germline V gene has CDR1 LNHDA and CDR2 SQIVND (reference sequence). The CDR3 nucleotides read TGTGCCAGTAGTAGATCCCGGGACACGGGTCAGGGCTACACCTTC. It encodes CASSRSRDTGQGYTF. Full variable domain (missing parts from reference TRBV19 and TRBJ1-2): DGGITQSPKYLFRKEGQNVTLSCEQNLNHDAMYWYRQDPGQGLRLIYYSQIVNDFQKGDIAEGYSVSREKKESFPLTVTSAQKNPTAFYLCASSRSRDTGQGYTFGSGTRLTVV.

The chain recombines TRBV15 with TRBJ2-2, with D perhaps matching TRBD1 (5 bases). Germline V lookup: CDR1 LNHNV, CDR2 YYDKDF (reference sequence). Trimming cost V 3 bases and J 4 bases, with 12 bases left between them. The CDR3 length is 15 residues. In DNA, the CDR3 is TGTGCCACCAGCAGCGCAGGGTACGGCACCGGGGAGCTGTTTTTT. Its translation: CATSSAGYGTGELFF.